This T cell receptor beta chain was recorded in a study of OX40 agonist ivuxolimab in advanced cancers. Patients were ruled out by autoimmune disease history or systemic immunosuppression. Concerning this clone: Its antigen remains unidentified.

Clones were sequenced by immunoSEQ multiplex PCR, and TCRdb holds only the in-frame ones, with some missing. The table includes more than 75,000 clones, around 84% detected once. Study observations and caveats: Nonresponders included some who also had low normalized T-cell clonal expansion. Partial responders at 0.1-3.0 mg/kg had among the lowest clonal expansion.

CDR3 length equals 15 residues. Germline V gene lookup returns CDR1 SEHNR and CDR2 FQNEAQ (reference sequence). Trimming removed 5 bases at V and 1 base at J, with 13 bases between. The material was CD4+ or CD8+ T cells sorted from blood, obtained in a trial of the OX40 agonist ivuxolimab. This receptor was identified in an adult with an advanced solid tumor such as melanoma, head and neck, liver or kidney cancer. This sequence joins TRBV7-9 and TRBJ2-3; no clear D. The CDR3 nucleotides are TGTGCCAGCAGCCCAATGGAAGAGGGCACAGATACGCAGTATTTT. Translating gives CASSPMEEGTDTQYF.